The 30 T cell receptor beta chains in this list originate from one sample, sequenced in a study of blood T cell repertoires in COVID-19. Using immunoSEQ multiplex PCR, the repertoire was profiled, and TCRdb retains in-frame clones only, with some absent. The table shows roughly 200,000 clones, with 86% occurring only once. Specimen: PBMCs or T cells enriched from blood (not recorded which). These receptors were obtained from a middle-aged man with acute COVID-19.

The chain has TRBV27 and TRBJ2-7; 9 nucleotides line up with TRBD2. The CDR3 contains 15 residues. Germline assignment: CDR1 MNHEY and CDR2 SMNVEV (reference sequence). V was clipped by 3 bases and J by 4 bases; unmatched bases: 7. CDR3 region: CASSFLAGGPYEQYF. CDR3 DNA: TGTGCCAGCAGTTTTTTGGCGGGAGGGCCGTACGAGCAGTACTTC.

The rearrangement uses TRBV10-3 and TRBJ1-6; 7 bases fit TRBD1. The V gene's germline CDR1 is ENHRY and CDR2 SYGVKD. The junction had 11 bases not matched to a gene; V was cut back by 4 bases and J by 5 bases. The CDR3 runs to 17 residues. The CDR3 region has the DNA TGTGCCATCAGTGCCGTGACAGGGAATATTAATAATTCACCCCTCCACTTT. Amino acid sequence: CAISAVTGNINNSPLHF.

The chain has TRBV5-8 and TRBJ2-7, with 7 bases aligning to TRBD1. The CDR3 has 15 amino acids. The J segment lost 5 bases and the V segment lost 5 bases, leaving 13 bases of the junction unmatched. Looked up from germline, CDR1 is SGHTS and CDR2 is YDEGEE. The CDR3 bases are TGTGCCAGCAGGTACGGGACAGTCCTTTTGGACGAGCAGTACTTC. Amino acid sequence: CASRYGTVLLDEQYF.

The chain recombines TRBV6-5 with TRBJ1-6, with 10 bases that match TRBD1. The trim removed 8 bases at V and 11 bases at J, leaving 6 bases unmatched. Germline loops: CDR1 MNHEY, CDR2 SVGAGI. The CDR3 is 13 amino acids. CDR3 protein: CASGDRGWAPLHF. The CDR3 nucleotides read TGTGCCAGCGGGGACAGGGGTTGGGCACCCCTCCACTTT.

This clone was picked up one time. This chain uses TRBV4-1 with TRBJ2-1, with 9 bases lining up with TRBD2. This CDR3 comprises 17 residues. V was clipped by 3 bases and J by 4 bases; unmatched bases: 10. CDR1 MGHRA and CDR2 YSYEKL come from the germline V gene. The CDR3 nucleotides read TGCGCCAGCAGCCATCCTGGCTTAGCGGGAGCATACAATGAGCAGTTCTTC. Translating gives CASSHPGLAGAYNEQFF.

The chain recombines TRBV6-2 or TRBV6-3 with TRBJ1-5; TRBD1 agrees at 7 bases. The CDR3 has 14 amino acids. Germline V lookup: CDR1 MNHEY, CDR2 SVGEGT. J lost 2 bases, V lost 5 bases, and 3 bases had no gene match. CDR3 DNA: TGTGCCAGCAGTACCGGACAGGGCAATCAGCCCCAGCATTTT. Encoded protein: CASSTGQGNQPQHF.

The chain links TRBV6-5 to TRBJ2-7; a possible D gene is TRBD2 (5 bases). The CDR3 is 15 residues long. Per the germline V gene, CDR1 is MNHEY and CDR2 is SVGAGI. V shed 7 bases and J shed 0 bases, with 16 bases lying between them. As DNA, the CDR3 is TGTGCCAGCACGCCGGCTGCCAGCGGCTCCTACGAGCAGTACTTC. It yields the protein CASTPAASGSYEQYF.

The chain combines TRBV9 with TRBJ2-1; 11 positions match TRBD2. The V and J ends lost 1 base and 7 bases, in that order; junction bases with no gene match: 4. Germline V gene lookup returns CDR1 SGDLS and CDR2 YYNGEE. The CDR3 sequence is 15 residues long. CDR3: CASSVLAGGGNEQFF. CDR3 coding DNA: TGTGCCAGCAGCGTACTAGCGGGAGGTGGAAATGAGCAGTTCTTC.

The chain links TRBV6-5 to TRBJ1-6, with 7 bases fitting TRBD1. The V gene's germline CDR1 is MNHEY and CDR2 SVGAGI. The V and J ends lost 9 bases and 6 bases, in that order; junction bases with no gene match: 11. This CDR3 is 15 amino acids long. CDR3 loop: CASGGGTDFNSPLHF. The CDR3 DNA is TGTGCCAGTGGAGGGGGGACAGACTTTAATTCACCCCTCCACTTT.

The genes are TRBV9 and TRBJ2-5; 7 bases match TRBD2. The ends lost 0 bases at V and 5 bases at J; junction bases unmatched: 7. Germline V lookup: CDR1 SGDLS, CDR2 YYNGEE. The CDR3 runs 15 residues. CDR3 residues: CASSVGASGRETQYF. CDR3 in DNA: TGTGCCAGCAGCGTAGGGGCTAGCGGTCGGGAGACCCAGTACTTC.

The V call is TRBV5-1, the J call TRBJ1-2, with TRBD1 matching 10 bases. Germline V CDR1 and CDR2: SGHRS, YFSETQ. CDR3 length: 16 amino acids. V gave up 4 bases and J gave up 5 bases; unmatched junction bases: 11. This CDR3 is CASSPGTGVVMYGYTF. CDR3 bases: TGCGCCAGCAGCCCGGGGACAGGGGTCGTAATGTATGGCTACACCTTC.

The chain links TRBV30 to TRBJ2-1; 9 bases match TRBD2. Looked up from germline, CDR1 is GTSNPN and CDR2 is SVGIG (reference sequence). V was pared by 1 base and J by 8 bases, with 9 bases of the junction left unmatched. This CDR3 is 15 amino acids long. This CDR3 is CAWSAISGSIDEQFF. The CDR3 DNA follows: TGTGCCTGGAGTGCTATTAGCGGGAGTATCGATGAGCAGTTCTTC.

This clone was observed a handful of times. The J gene is TRBJ1-6, the V gene TRBV30; no reliable D call. The CDR3 has 13 residues. V was shortened by 0 bases and J by 6 bases, with 6 bases between the two germline ends. Per the germline V gene, CDR1 is GTSNPN and CDR2 is SVGIG (reference sequence). The CDR3 spells CAWSVLTNSPLHF. Written as DNA, the CDR3 is TGTGCCTGGAGTGTACTCACTAATTCACCCCTCCACTTT.

V usage is TRBV15 and J usage is TRBJ1-6; possible D gene TRBD1, 5 bases. The CDR3 length is 15 residues. Per germline, CDR1 LNHNV and CDR2 YYDKDF (reference sequence). The germline V and J ends were trimmed by 2 bases and 6 bases, with 11 bases remaining between them. CDR3 sequence reads: CATSRLAQGNSPLHF. The CDR3 DNA is TGTGCCACCAGCAGACTAGCGCAGGGTAATTCACCCCTCCACTTT.

V is TRBV27 and J is TRBJ2-7, with D perhaps matching TRBD1 (6 bases). From germline, CDR1 is MNHEY and CDR2 SMNVEV (reference sequence). The CDR3 contains 13 residues. V lost 5 bases, J lost 5 bases, and 13 bases lay in between. The CDR3 reads CASSLYRADEQYF. In DNA, the CDR3 is TGTGCCAGCAGTCTATACAGGGCTGACGAGCAGTACTTC.

This clone was found a few times. The J gene is TRBJ2-7, the V gene TRBV28, with 11 bases fitting TRBD2. The CDR3 consists of 14 residues. Per germline, CDR1 MDHEN and CDR2 SYDVKM. With 5 bases clipped from V and 3 bases from J, the junction kept 3 bases outside the gene matches. The CDR3 is CASSVLAGGYEQYF. Here the CDR3 DNA reads TGTGCCAGCAGTGTCCTAGCGGGAGGCTACGAGCAGTACTTC.

This clone came up a few times. This chain uses TRBV28 with TRBJ1-2; possibly TRBD1 for D (5 bases). From germline, CDR1 is MDHEN and CDR2 SYDVKM. Trimming shortened V by 9 bases and J by 4 bases, and 15 bases separated the two germline ends. The CDR3 has 13 amino acids. The CDR3 region is CASATSGTYGYTF. CDR3 DNA sequence: TGTGCCAGTGCGACGAGCGGGACCTATGGCTACACCTTC.

This chain uses TRBV4-2 with TRBJ1-6; D not resolved. This CDR3 has 15 amino acids. The ends were cut back, 0 bases at V and 7 bases at J, with 10 bases in the middle. The germline V gene has CDR1 LGHNA and CDR2 YNFKEQ. DNA of the CDR3: TGTGCCAGCAGCCAAGATCCCTGGCTGAATTCACCCCTCCACTTT. Translation gives CASSQDPWLNSPLHF.

The chain is built from TRBV3-1 (or the pseudogene TRBV3-2) and TRBJ2-5; possible D gene TRBD1, 6 bases. There are 15 residues in the CDR3. The V and J ends lost 1 base and 0 bases respectively, with 9 bases between them. Germline V gene sequence: CDR1 LGHDT, CDR2 YNNKEL (reference sequence). CDR3: CASSQVGAYQETQYF. The DNA for the CDR3 is TGTGCCAGCAGCCAAGTGGGGGCTTACCAAGAGACCCAGTACTTC.

V usage is TRBV5-1 and J usage is TRBJ2-5, with 10 bases fitting TRBD2. The CDR3 extends over 20 amino acids. V was clipped by 0 bases and J by 4 bases; unmatched bases: 18. Germline-derived CDR1 and CDR2 are SGHRS and YFSETQ. CDR3 sequence: CASSLAVRAGGQERRETQYF. CDR3 nucleotide sequence: TGCGCCAGCAGCTTGGCGGTTCGAGCGGGAGGGCAGGAGAGAAGAGAGACCCAGTACTTC.

The chain combines TRBV7-3 with TRBJ2-5; 7 nucleotides align to TRBD2. V dropped 3 bases and J dropped 5; count of bases not matched to a gene: 12. This CDR3 is built from 16 residues. CDR1 is SGHTA, CDR2 FQGTGA, per germline. The CDR3 spells CASSLSGRALRETQYF. DNA of the CDR3: TGTGCCAGCAGCTTGAGTGGGAGGGCCCTCCGGGAGACCCAGTACTTC.

The chain carries TRBV2 and TRBJ1-2; no firm D call. The length of the CDR3 is 14 residues. The V gene's germline CDR1 is SNHLY and CDR2 FYNNEI. V lost 2 bases and J lost 4, with 11 bases in between. CDR3 amino acids: CASSEYEARYGYTF. The CDR3 DNA is TGTGCCAGCAGTGAATACGAGGCCCGCTATGGCTACACCTTC.

This chain joins TRBV28 and TRBJ2-1; a possible D gene is TRBD2 (6 bases). The CDR3 loop spans 17 amino acids. V dropped 6 bases and J dropped 6 bases, with 24 bases sitting between them. Germline V gene sequence: CDR1 MDHEN, CDR2 SYDVKM. DNA of the CDR3: TGTGCCAGCAGGACGGTAGCGGAGGAAGCTAGTTTCAATGAGCAGTTCTTC. Residues: CASRTVAEEASFNEQFF.

The genes are TRBV7-2 and TRBJ2-1, with D possibly TRBD2 on 6 matching bases. V was clipped by 5 bases and J by 5 bases, with 16 bases between them. Germline V lookup: CDR1 SGHTA, CDR2 FQGNSA. The CDR3 is 15 amino acids. This chain's CDR3 is CASSQKGAGNNEQFF. DNA for the CDR3: TGTGCCAGCAGCCAAAAGGGAGCGGGTAACAATGAGCAGTTCTTC.

This rearrangement joins TRBV11-1 to TRBJ2-7; D gene uncertain. V lost 5 bases and J 2 bases, leaving 7 bases between the germline ends. This CDR3 is built from 12 residues. Per germline, CDR1 SGHAT and CDR2 FQDESV (reference sequence). The CDR3 sequence: CASSPVTYEQYF. CDR3 sequence (DNA): TGTGCCAGCAGCCCCGTAACCTACGAGCAGTACTTC.

V gene TRBV4-2 combines with J gene TRBJ2-1; 9 bases map to TRBD2. The length of the CDR3 is 17 residues. V dropped 0 bases and J dropped 0; count of bases not matched to a gene: 3. Per germline, CDR1 LGHNA and CDR2 YNFKEQ. Here the CDR3 DNA reads TGTGCCAGCAGCCAAGATCTGGGACTAGCCTCCTACAATGAGCAGTTCTTC. Its translation is CASSQDLGLASYNEQFF.

The table lists this clone with a count of one. V and J are TRBV11-2 and TRBJ2-3, with 9 bases fitting TRBD2. V lost 3 bases and J lost 6; bases outside the gene matches: 13. The CDR3 has 17 amino acids. From germline, CDR1 is SGHAT and CDR2 FQNNGV. This chain's CDR3 is CASSFAGRAGGMDTQYF. CDR3 sequence (DNA): TGTGCCAGCAGCTTCGCCGGCCGGGCGGGAGGGATGGATACGCAGTATTTT.

The chain uses TRBV6-1 and TRBJ1-5; D gene unclear. V was clipped by 3 bases and J by 4 bases, with 10 bases between them. Per germline, CDR1 MNHNS and CDR2 SASEGT. CDR3 size: 14 residues. The CDR3 sequence is CASSEAARNQPQHF. Here the CDR3 DNA reads TGTGCCAGCAGTGAGGCGGCCCGGAATCAGCCCCAGCATTTT.

V and J are TRBV13 and TRBJ2-1; 8 bases are shared with TRBD2. This CDR3 is 15 amino acids long. The trim removed 2 bases at V and 6 bases at J, leaving 6 bases unmatched. Germline V gives CDR1 PRHDT, CDR2 FYEKMQ (reference sequence). The CDR3 DNA sequence: TGTGCCAGCAGCTTACCCGGGAGGGGCCTCAATGAGCAGTTCTTC. As protein: CASSLPGRGLNEQFF.

This chain links TRBV19 with TRBJ1-2, with TRBD1 matching over 9 bases. The ends lost 5 bases at V and 8 bases at J; junction bases unmatched: 12. Germline assignment: CDR1 LNHDA and CDR2 SQIVND (reference sequence). This CDR3 spans 15 amino acids. The CDR3 protein is CASSALQGAKGGYTF. CDR3 sequence (DNA): TGTGCCAGTAGTGCCTTACAGGGGGCGAAGGGAGGCTACACCTTC.